This T cell receptor (beta chain) originates from a study of cytomegalovirus exposure and HLA in healthy donors. Broader study findings: A later analysis showed TCR association rates differing by HLA locus, peaking at DRB1 and lowest at HLA-C.

Germline V gives CDR1 SQVTM, CDR2 ANQGSEA. V lost 4 bases to trimming and J lost 1 base, with 11 bases between them. CDR3 length equals 13 residues. Primers included in the PCR were 60 Vbeta and 13 Jbeta primers. Assay used: immunoSEQ multiplex PCR; TCRdb lists only in-frame clones, some missing. This sample has under 200,000 clones, with about four fifths found just once. About this clone: Its antigen is as yet unknown.

The origin of this receptor is a male donor in good health and CMV-seropositive. The specimen was PBMCs. This rearrangement joins TRBV29-1 to TRBJ2-7, with D unresolved. The CDR3 here is CSVAPGYSYEQYF. CDR3 coding DNA: TGCAGCGTTGCCCCGGGTTATTCCTACGAGCAGTACTTC.